A selection of T cell receptor beta chains follows, all from one sample in a study of siplizumab effects on memory and regulatory T cells. Clones were read by immunoSEQ multiplex PCR, and TCRdb kept only the in-frame ones, dropping some. The repertoire holds about 100,000 clones, 75% to 95% seen once, with about 0.15% in the top ten. Sequencing was done on a sample of CD4+ T cells sorted from blood. These receptors all come from a human donor in good health. CDR3s include the opening cysteine and the closing phenylalanine or tryptophan. A D gene is named only where the DNA matches it firmly. Size is stated for part of the rows, as once, few or many counts, or as a class when the clone is expanded.

clone_size	v_call	d_call	j_call	cdr3_nt	cdr3_aa
NA	TRBV5-1	NA	TRBJ1-1	TGCGCCAGCAGCTTGGGTGAGTTATACACTGAAGCTTTCTTT	CASSLGELYTEAFF
NA	TRBV28	NA	TRBJ1-2	TGTGCCAGCATAGGGACACGTTTCTATGGCTACACCTTC	CASIGTRFYGYTF
NA	TRBV6-4	NA	TRBJ1-3	TGTGCCAGCAGTGAAAACCCCACAGCCCTCGTATTACCTGGAAACACCATATATTTT	CASSENPTALVLPGNTIYF
NA	TRBV11-2	TRBD2	TRBJ2-1	TGTGCCAGCAGCTTAGAGCGGGGGGGCCCTAATGAGCAGTTCTTC	CASSLERGGPNEQFF
NA	TRBV5-1	NA	TRBJ2-3	TGCGCCAGCAGCTTCAATAGCGGAGACGGAGATACGCAGTATTTT	CASSFNSGDGDTQYF
NA	TRBV4-1	TRBD1	TRBJ1-1	TGCGCCAGCAGCCAAGTAGGGAGGGGGCTAGACACTGAAGCTTTCTTT	CASSQVGRGLDTEAFF
NA	TRBV7-6	NA	TRBJ2-7	TGTGCCAGCACTGTCCGGTCGGGTGCCTCCTACGAGCAGTACTTC	CASTVRSGASYEQYF
NA	TRBV9	NA	TRBJ1-5	TGTGCCAGCAGCGTAGATGCAGGGGAGGATCAGCCCCAGCATTTT	CASSVDAGEDQPQHF
once	TRBV6-5	TRBD1	TRBJ1-2	TGTGCCAGCAGTCCTAGGGACAGGGAGGACTACACCTTC	CASSPRDREDYTF
NA	TRBV5-1	NA	TRBJ2-5	TGCGCCAGCAGGGGGGCGGGGGAGAGTGGAGAGACCCAGTACTTC	CASRGAGESGETQYF
NA	TRBV29-1	NA	TRBJ1-1	TGCAGCGTTGCGATGGTCGGGGGCGCTGAAGCTTTCTTT	CSVAMVGGAEAFF
NA	TRBV5-4	TRBD1	TRBJ2-5	TGTGCCAGCAGCTGGACAGGGCGGGAGACCCAGTACTTC	CASSWTGRETQYF
NA	TRBV5-4	NA	TRBJ2-3	TGTGCCAGCAGTTTCGATTTTAGCACAGATACGCAGTATTTT	CASSFDFSTDTQYF
once	TRBV21-1	NA	TRBJ2-2	TGTGCCAGCAGCACTAGCGGGACCGACCCATCTGAAAACACCGGGGAGCTGTTTTTT	CASSTSGTDPSENTGELFF
NA	TRBV11-1	NA	TRBJ1-1	TGTGCCAGCAGCGGGATAGGGAGTGGAGCTTTCTTT	CASSGIGSGAFF
NA	TRBV6-4	NA	TRBJ1-5	TGTGCCAGCAGTGACCTCTCGGGCCAGCCCCAGCATTTT	CASSDLSGQPQHF
NA	TRBV6-1	NA	TRBJ2-2	TGTGCCAGCAGTGACAGGACGAACACCGGGGAGCTGTTTTTT	CASSDRTNTGELFF
NA	TRBV19	NA	TRBJ1-5	TGTGCCAGTAGTATAGAGAAAGGGCCGCAGCCCCAGCATTTT	CASSIEKGPQPQHF
NA	TRBV30	NA	TRBJ2-3	TGTGCCTGGACCAGGACTAACCCCACAGATACGCAGTATTTT	CAWTRTNPTDTQYF
once	TRBV5-1	NA	TRBJ1-4	TGCGCCAGCAGCTTGGTAGGGAAGGAAAAACTGTTTTTT	CASSLVGKEKLFF
once	TRBV13	NA	TRBJ1-2	TGTGCCAGCAGCCGACGGGAGAGCCGCTATGGCTACACCTTC	CASSRRESRYGYTF
NA	TRBV27	NA	TRBJ2-3	TGTGCCAGCAGTGAGCAGCGCGATACGCAGTATTTT	CASSEQRDTQYF
NA	TRBV5-1	NA	TRBJ2-2	TGCGCCAGCAGCTCCTCAGGGAACGCCGGGGAGCTGTTTTTT	CASSSSGNAGELFF
NA	TRBV19	NA	TRBJ2-3	TGTGCCAGTAGTATAGCCTATTCAATTCCAGATACGCAGTATTTT	CASSIAYSIPDTQYF
NA	TRBV7-2	NA	TRBJ2-1	TGTGCCAGCAGCTTACTAACCCTACCCTACAATGAGCAGTTCTTC	CASSLLTLPYNEQFF
NA	TRBV9	TRBD2	TRBJ2-1	TGTGCCAGCAGCACCCCTCGGGCTAGCGGGGGCCTCAACTACAATGAGCAGTTCTTC	CASSTPRASGGLNYNEQFF
NA	TRBV7-9	NA	TRBJ1-1	TGTGCCAGCAGCTTAAGGGAGAACACTGAAGCTTTCTTT	CASSLRENTEAFF
NA	TRBV10-3	NA	TRBJ2-3	TGTGCCATCAGTGAGCCGCAGGGCACAGATACGCAGTATTTT	CAISEPQGTDTQYF
once	TRBV6-5	NA	TRBJ1-6	TGTGCCAGCAGGCTGACTGCGAGAGGATCACCCCTCCACTTT	CASRLTARGSPLHF
NA	TRBV9	TRBD1	TRBJ1-4	TGTGCCAGCAGCGTAGCGGGACAGGGGACGGAAAAACTGTTTTTT	CASSVAGQGTEKLFF
NA	TRBV6-1	NA	TRBJ1-5	TGTGCCAGCAGTGACAGGGTTCAGCCCCAGCATTTT	CASSDRVQPQHF
NA	TRBV7-6	NA	TRBJ1-5	TGTGCCAGCAGCTTATCCCAGTATCAGCCCCAGCATTTT	CASSLSQYQPQHF